These T cell receptor beta chains were read from a single sample in a study of T cells in localized non-small cell lung cancer. The method was immunoSEQ multiplex PCR; TCRdb's version includes in-frame clones alone and lacks a portion of them. The table lists about 31,000 clones, 89% of them singletons. This sample comprised peripheral blood, obtained before any cancer treatment. The receptor set was obtained from a woman aged 40 to 75 with stage I lung adenocarcinoma. Both conserved end residues are part of each CDR3. The D gene is left open where the match is weak. Size tells how often a clone was seen (once, few, many) or the class of an expanded clone, and some rows leave it out.

clone_size	cdr3_length	d_call	v_call	j_call	cdr3_nt	cdr3_aa
-	15	TRBD1	TRBV29-1	TRBJ2-3	TGCAGCGGATCTGCGGACAGGGGGCGTAAAGATACGCAGTATTTT	CSGSADRGRKDTQYF
once	16	TRBD1	TRBV6-5	TRBJ1-3	TGTGCCAGCAGTTACTCAGGGGGCTACTCTGGAAACACCATATATTTT	CASSYSGGYSGNTIYF
-	15	-	TRBV9	TRBJ1-1	TGTGCCAGCAGCCTCACCCCCGGGGGGAACACTGAAGCTTTCTTT	CASSLTPGGNTEAFF
few	13	-	TRBV2	TRBJ2-3	TGTGCCAGCAGTGATCTGGGGGCTGGAACGCAGTATTTT	CASSDLGAGTQYF
-	14	-	TRBV9	TRBJ2-3	TGTGCCAGCAATGAGGGGCTCTCCACAGATACGCAGTATTTT	CASNEGLSTDTQYF
-	15	TRBD2	TRBV11-2	TRBJ2-1	TGTGCCAGCAGCCGTCGGACTAGCGCGGACAATGAGCAGTTCTTC	CASSRRTSADNEQFF
-	15	-	TRBV9	TRBJ2-1	TGTGCCAGCAGCGTCAGCGGGGACACCTACAATGAGCAGTTCTTC	CASSVSGDTYNEQFF
once	14	TRBD1	TRBV28	TRBJ2-5	TGTGCCAGCAGTTCTGGACAGGGACGAGAGACCCAGTACTTC	CASSSGQGRETQYF
-	14	-	TRBV18	TRBJ1-2	TGTGCCAGCTCACCCGTGGGACGTAACTATGGCTACACCTTC	CASSPVGRNYGYTF
-	11	-	TRBV30	TRBJ1-1	TGTGCCTGGAGTTACCGCACTGAAGCTTTCTTT	CAWSYRTEAFF
-	14	-	TRBV6-5	TRBJ2-5	TGTGCCAGCAGCCCCTCCCCCCCTCAAGAGACCCAGTACTTC	CASSPSPPQETQYF
-	13	TRBD1	TRBV2	TRBJ1-5	TGTGCCAGCAGGGAGGGACAGGTTGGGCCCCAGCATTTT	CASREGQVGPQHF
-	16	-	TRBV7-2	TRBJ2-2	TGTGCCAGCAGCTTAGGAGAACTAGGGAACACCGGGGAGCTGTTTTTT	CASSLGELGNTGELFF
-	19	TRBD1	TRBV28	TRBJ1-3	TGTGCCAGCAGCCCCGCCCCGGGACAGCTAACAGTCTCTGGAAACACCATATATTTT	CASSPAPGQLTVSGNTIYF
-	16	-	TRBV7-2	TRBJ1-6	TGTGCCAGCAGCTTACCCCTAGGGCCGATCGATTCACCCCTCCACTTT	CASSLPLGPIDSPLHF
few	13	TRBD1	TRBV29-1	TRBJ2-5	TGCAGCGTTGGACAGGGGGCTTATGAGACCCAGTACTTC	CSVGQGAYETQYF
once	14	TRBD2	TRBV6-5	TRBJ2-2	TGTGCCAGCAGGTCGGGGAGGGCCGCCGGGGAGCTGTTTTTT	CASRSGRAAGELFF
-	15	TRBD1	TRBV10-3	TRBJ1-1	TGTGCCATCAAAGACAGGGATGGCCTACGGGGTGAAGCTTTCTTT	CAIKDRDGLRGEAFF
once	15	-	TRBV6-1	TRBJ2-5	TGTGCCAGCAGTGAAGAGGACAGCGTGCTGGGGACCCAGTACTTC	CASSEEDSVLGTQYF
-	13	-	TRBV7-3	TRBJ2-7	TGTGCCAGCAGCTTAGAATCAGCCTACGAGCAGTACTTC	CASSLESAYEQYF
-	12	-	TRBV2	TRBJ2-7	TGTGCCAGCAGTGAAACACTCTACGAGCAGTACTTC	CASSETLYEQYF
-	17	-	TRBV5-4	TRBJ2-1	TGTGCCAGCAGCCAAAGAGAAGGGGGGGGCCCTTACAATGAGCAGTTCTTC	CASSQREGGGPYNEQFF
-	16	-	TRBV30	TRBJ1-3	TGTGCCTGGAGTGTAACATCTCCTAGCTCTGGAAACACCATATATTTT	CAWSVTSPSSGNTIYF
-	17	TRBD2	TRBV28	TRBJ2-7	TGTGCCAGCAGTTTAGTTAGCGGGAGTCTCCCATCCTACGAGCAGTACTTC	CASSLVSGSLPSYEQYF
-	13	-	TRBV6-6	TRBJ1-1	TGTGCCAGCAGTGTCCCAATGAACACTGAAGCTTTCTTT	CASSVPMNTEAFF
-	13	-	TRBV11-2	TRBJ1-1	TGTGCCAGCAGCTTAGTGAGTTACACTGAAGCTTTCTTT	CASSLVSYTEAFF
-	16	-	TRBV19	TRBJ2-4	TGTGCCAGTAGTATGGGGGGAAATTGGGCCAAAAACATTCAGTACTTC	CASSMGGNWAKNIQYF
-	14	-	TRBV18	TRBJ2-5	TGTGCCAGCTCCCGGGGTACAGGTCAAGAGACCCAGTACTTC	CASSRGTGQETQYF
-	12	-	TRBV7-9	TRBJ1-2	TGTGCCAGCAGCTTAGGGACACAAGGCTACACCTTC	CASSLGTQGYTF
-	15	-	TRBV5-1	TRBJ2-7	TGCGCCAGCAGCTTGGCGACCTCCAGAGGCTACGAGCAGTACTTC	CASSLATSRGYEQYF
-	17	TRBD1	TRBV28	TRBJ2-6	TGTGCCAGCAGTTTGACAGGGGGTGGATCTGGGGCCAACGTCCTGACTTTC	CASSLTGGGSGANVLTF
-	14	-	TRBV27	TRBJ1-5	TGTGCCAGCAGTCAAGGGGTTGACAATCAGCCCCAGCATTTT	CASSQGVDNQPQHF
once	15	-	TRBV4-1	TRBJ2-7	TGCGCCAGCAGCCAAGCCCAGGGGGGGGTCTACGAGCAGTACTTC	CASSQAQGGVYEQYF
-	13	-	TRBV6-5	TRBJ1-1	TGTGCCAGCAGCTCGCCCTTGGGATCGGGAGCTTTCTTT	CASSSPLGSGAFF
once	13	-	TRBV2	TRBJ1-5	TGTGCCAGCAGATTGACAGAAACTCAGCCCCAGCATTTT	CASRLTETQPQHF
-	13	TRBD1	TRBV6-5	TRBJ2-7	TGTGCCAGCAGCAGGACAGGACGTTACGAGCAGTACTTC	CASSRTGRYEQYF
-	11	-	TRBV28	TRBJ1-2	TGTGCCAGCTCAGGGGAGGTTGGCTACACCTTC	CASSGEVGYTF
-	14	TRBD1	TRBV28	TRBJ2-7	TGTGCCAGCCGCTGGACAGGGGTCTCCCACGAGCAGTACTTC	CASRWTGVSHEQYF
-	12	-	TRBV7-2	TRBJ1-1	TGTGCCAGCAGCCGCTTTCAGACTGAAGCTTTCTTT	CASSRFQTEAFF
-	14	-	TRBV30	TRBJ2-7	TGTGCCTGGTCGAAAGTCTTTTACTCCTACGAGCAGTACTTC	CAWSKVFYSYEQYF
-	16	TRBD1	TRBV7-6	TRBJ2-7	TGTGCCAGCAGCTTAGTGGGGGGGACAGGGAGTAGCGAGCAGTACTTC	CASSLVGGTGSSEQYF
-	15	-	TRBV6-6	TRBJ2-1	TGTGCCAGCAGCCGCTTTAGTGAGACCCACAATGAGCAGTTCTTC	CASSRFSETHNEQFF
-	13	-	TRBV7-2	TRBJ2-1	TGTGCCAGCAGCCCGACAGGGAGGAATGAGCAGTTCTTC	CASSPTGRNEQFF
-	12	TRBD1	TRBV6-6	TRBJ1-1	TGTGCCAGCAGAGAATACAGGGGGGAAGCTTTCTTT	CASREYRGEAFF
-	14	TRBD2	TRBV19	TRBJ2-1	TGTGCCAGTAGCCTAGCGGATTCCTACAATGAGCAGTTCTTC	CASSLADSYNEQFF
-	12	-	TRBV30	TRBJ2-5	TGTGCCTGGAGTGGTCTGGGAGAGACCCAGTACTTC	CAWSGLGETQYF
-	15	TRBD1	TRBV30	TRBJ2-7	TGTGCCTGGAGCGATATGACAGGGGGCTTGGGGGAGCAGTACTTC	CAWSDMTGGLGEQYF
-	15	TRBD1	TRBV10-3	TRBJ2-1	TGTGCCATCAGTGAGTCGACAGGGGGCTACAATGAGCAGTTCTTC	CAISESTGGYNEQFF
-	15	-	TRBV9	TRBJ2-2	TGTGCCAGCAGCCCGAGTGGTGAGGGCACCGGGGAGCTGTTTTTT	CASSPSGEGTGELFF
once	13	-	TRBV28	TRBJ2-7	TGTGCCAGCAGTTTGCGGCAGAGCTACGAGCAGTACTTC	CASSLRQSYEQYF
-	11	-	TRBV20-1	TRBJ1-1	TGCAGTGCGGCGCTTTATACTGAAGCTTTCTTT	CSAALYTEAFF
-	14	-	TRBV6-5	TRBJ1-1	TGTGCCAGCAGTTACTCGGACAGGAACACTGAAGCTTTCTTT	CASSYSDRNTEAFF
-	16	TRBD1	TRBV19	TRBJ1-4	TGTGCCAGTAGTTTCTACCCAGGGGGCGCCGATGAAAAACTGTTTTTT	CASSFYPGGADEKLFF
-	14	-	TRBV27	TRBJ1-5	TGTGCCAGCAGTTTTGAGGGCAGCAATCAGCCCCAGCATTTT	CASSFEGSNQPQHF
-	15	-	TRBV6-6	TRBJ1-1	TGTGCCAGCAGTTACTTTTTCGGGGCGAACACTGAAGCTTTCTTT	CASSYFFGANTEAFF
-	13	-	TRBV28	TRBJ1-1	TGTGCCAGCAGTCTGGACCCACGGGGTTCGGCTTTCTTT	CASSLDPRGSAFF
-	15	-	TRBV28	TRBJ2-7	TGTGCCAGCAGTTTCCGCTTGTCGAGCTCCTACGAGCAGTACTTC	CASSFRLSSSYEQYF
-	14	TRBD2	TRBV4-1	TRBJ2-7	TGCGCCAGCAGTTATAGCGGGGGCCCCTACGAGCAGTACTTC	CASSYSGGPYEQYF
once	14	-	TRBV6-1	TRBJ2-3	TGTGCCAGCAGTGAACGGGACAGCACAGATACGCAGTATTTT	CASSERDSTDTQYF